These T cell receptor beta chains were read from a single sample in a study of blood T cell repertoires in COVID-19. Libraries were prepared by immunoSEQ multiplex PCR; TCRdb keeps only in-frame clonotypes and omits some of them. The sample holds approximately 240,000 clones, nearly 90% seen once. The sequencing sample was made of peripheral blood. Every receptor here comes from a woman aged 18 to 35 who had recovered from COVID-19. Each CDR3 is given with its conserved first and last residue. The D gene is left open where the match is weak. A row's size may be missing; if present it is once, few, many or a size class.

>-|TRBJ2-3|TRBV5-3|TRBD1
CARSLGTGNTDTQYF
TGTGCCAGAAGCCTCGGGACAGGGAACACAGATACGCAGTATTTT
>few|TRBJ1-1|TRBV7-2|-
CASSLQGIGTEAFF
TGTGCCAGCAGCTTACAGGGGATTGGCACTGAAGCTTTCTTT
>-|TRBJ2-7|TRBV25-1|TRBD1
CASSDSLGQGGGYEQYF
TGTGCCAGCAGTGATTCACTCGGACAGGGGGGAGGCTACGAGCAGTACTTC
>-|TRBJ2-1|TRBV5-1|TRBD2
CASSSGTTYNEQFF
TGCGCCAGCAGCTCCGGGACTACCTACAATGAGCAGTTCTTC
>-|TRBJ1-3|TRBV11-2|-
CASTMRAFSGNTIYF
TGTGCCAGCACTATGAGGGCGTTCTCTGGAAACACCATATATTTT
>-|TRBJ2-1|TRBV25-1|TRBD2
CASGHSGSLKNEQFF
TGTGCCAGCGGTCATAGCGGGAGTTTAAAGAATGAGCAGTTCTTC
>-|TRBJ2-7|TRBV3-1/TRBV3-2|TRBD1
CASSRDRRDRCYEQYF
TGTGCCAGCAGCCGAGATAGAAGGGACAGGTGCTACGAGCAGTACTTC
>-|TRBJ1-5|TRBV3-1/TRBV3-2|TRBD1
CASSQLRSGTEIYSNQPQHF
TGTGCCAGCAGCCAACTACGCTCAGGGACAGAGATTTATAGCAATCAGCCCCAGCATTTT
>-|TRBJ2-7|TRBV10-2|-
CASSVGRAEQYF
TGCGCCAGCAGTGTTGGCAGGGCTGAGCAGTACTTC
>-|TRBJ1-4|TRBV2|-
CASIRRRATNEKLFF
TGTGCCAGCATAAGGAGGAGGGCAACTAATGAAAAACTGTTTTTT
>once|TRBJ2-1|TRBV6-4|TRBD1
CASSLIPGQGGDEQFF
TGTGCCAGCAGTCTAATACCGGGACAGGGGGGGGATGAGCAGTTCTTC
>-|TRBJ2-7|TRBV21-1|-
CARKRAGEGYEQYF
TGTGCCAGAAAAAGGGCGGGAGAAGGATACGAGCAGTACTTC
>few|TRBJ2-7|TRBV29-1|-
CSALQGTDSYEQYF
TGCAGCGCCCTACAGGGAACGGATTCCTACGAGCAGTACTTC
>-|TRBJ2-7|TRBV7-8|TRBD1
CASSVGAGTGSLPYEQYF
TGTGCCAGCAGCGTGGGGGCCGGGACAGGGTCGCTCCCCTACGAGCAGTACTTC
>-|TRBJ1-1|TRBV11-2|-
CASSIQASTEAFF
TGTGCCAGCAGCATTCAGGCATCCACTGAAGCTTTCTTT
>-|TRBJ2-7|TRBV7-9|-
CASSSMTSGTRDEQYF
TGTGCCAGCAGCTCGATGACCTCCGGGACAAGGGACGAGCAGTACTTC
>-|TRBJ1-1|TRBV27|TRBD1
CASSLRGLDRGQGAFF
TGTGCCAGCAGTTTGAGGGGATTGGACAGGGGGCAAGGAGCTTTCTTT
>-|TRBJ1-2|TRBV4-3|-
CASSQDVGAGLYGYTF
TGCGCCAGCAGCCAAGATGTGGGGGCAGGCCTCTATGGCTACACCTTC
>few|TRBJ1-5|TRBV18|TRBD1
CASSPGTGKSGPQHF
TGTGCCAGCTCACCAGGGACAGGGAAGTCCGGTCCCCAGCATTTT
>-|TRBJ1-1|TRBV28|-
CASSSIQGGMNTEAFF
TGTGCCAGCAGTTCAATCCAGGGAGGGATGAACACTGAAGCTTTCTTT
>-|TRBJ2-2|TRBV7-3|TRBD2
CASSSRTSGVLNTGELFF
TGTGCCAGCAGCTCCCGGACTAGCGGGGTACTGAACACCGGGGAGCTGTTTTTT
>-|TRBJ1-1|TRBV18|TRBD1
CASSQPGQGPEAFF
TGTGCCAGCTCACAACCGGGACAGGGCCCTGAAGCTTTCTTT
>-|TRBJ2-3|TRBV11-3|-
CASSLEGGWADTQYF
TGTGCCAGCAGCTTAGAGGGAGGTTGGGCAGATACGCAGTATTTT
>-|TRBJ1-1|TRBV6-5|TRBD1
CASSRYRGNTEAFF
TGTGCCAGCAGCAGGTACAGGGGGAACACTGAAGCTTTCTTT
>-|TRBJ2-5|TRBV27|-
CASSFTDNQETQYF
TGTGCCAGCAGTTTCACCGACAATCAAGAGACCCAGTACTTC
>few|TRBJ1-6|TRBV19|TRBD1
CASSTGGRSPLHF
TGTGCCAGTAGCACAGGGGGTCGTTCACCCCTCCACTTT
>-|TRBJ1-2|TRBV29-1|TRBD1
CSVAQGNYGYTF
TGCAGCGTAGCACAGGGGAACTATGGCTACACCTTC
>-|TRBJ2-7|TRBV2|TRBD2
CASSEGGLAGVYEQYF
TGTGCCAGCAGTGAAGGGGGACTAGCGGGGGTCTACGAGCAGTACTTC
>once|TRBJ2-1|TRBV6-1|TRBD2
CASSEGRDYFIYEQFF
TGTGCCAGCAGTGAAGGCCGGGACTATTTCATCTATGAGCAGTTCTTC